This T cell receptor beta chain was sequenced in a study of beta chain features in type 1 diabetes. General study points: It was among patients, rather than healthy donors, that naive, central memory and Treg TCRB repertoires appeared more similar. Researchers could not determine here whether HLA type influences TCRB rearrangement.

Cell sorting via CD45RO/CCR7/CD25/CD127/CD95/CD27 was performed to obtain CD4+ naive, central memory, regulatory and stem cell-like memory cells. Isolated RNA was reverse transcribed in full, so expressed TCRB transcripts were sequenced. Measured with immunoSEQ multiplex PCR; TCRdb has only the in-frame clones, and not every one. The table has about 300,000 clones, roughly 8% seen once. This clone was recorded a few times. What it binds is not known. Germline V lookup: CDR1 SGHTA, CDR2 FQGTGA. Trimming took 6 bases from V and 0 from J, leaving 14 bases between them. The CDR3 is 15 residues long. The chain links TRBV7-3 to TRBJ1-2, with D unclear. Sequencing was done on a sample of central memory CD4+ T cells from blood. The TCR originated in a young woman in good health. The CDR3 nucleotides are TGTGCCAGCAGTTCAGTACCCGGGACTAACTATGGCTACACCTTC. This encodes CASSSVPGTNYGYTF.